This T cell receptor beta chain was profiled in a study of blood T cell repertoires in COVID-19. Study information: The study drew acute and convalescent COVID-19 samples from the United States, Italy and Spain. Sources were T cells, B-cell-depleted T cells, or PBMCs; the material itself was cDNA or gDNA.

Ten or more counts support this clone. The V gene lost 0 bases and the J gene lost 7 bases, with 7 bases spanning the gap. The CDR3 has 12 residues. Germline CDR1 reads SQVTM; CDR2 reads ANQGSEA. Assay used: immunoSEQ multiplex PCR; TCRdb lists only in-frame clones, some missing. Of some 150,000 clones listed, just under 85% are singletons. The genes are TRBV29-1 and TRBJ2-4; D is undetermined. The receptor's source is a man aged 35 to 55 who had recovered from COVID-19. Sequences were obtained from peripheral blood. The DNA of the CDR3 is TGCAGCGTTGAAGATGACGGGAACATTCAGTACTTC. The encoded protein is CSVEDDGNIQYF.